These T cell receptor beta chains were read from a single sample in a study of cytomegalovirus exposure and HLA in healthy donors. The table came from immunoSEQ multiplex PCR; TCRdb's copy has only in-frame clones and leaves some out. The table records under 200,000 clones, about 89% of them present only once. Sequencing input: PBMCs. These receptor sequences come from a woman in her late teens or twenties in good health and CMV-seropositive. Each CDR3 is given with its conserved first and last residue. The order of the fields is J gene, D gene, clone size, V gene, CDR3 protein, CDR3 DNA. The D gene is left open where the match is weak. A clone size is listed for some rows: how often the clone was seen (once, few, many), or a class if it is expanded.

j_call: TRBJ2-1
d_call: TRBD2
clone_size: NA
v_call: TRBV27
cdr3_aa: CASTEGGPQVSAYNEQFF
cdr3_nt: TGTGCCAGCACTGAGGGAGGGCCGCAGGTGAGCGCCTACAATGAGCAGTTCTTC

j_call: TRBJ2-7
d_call: NA
clone_size: once
v_call: TRBV6-1
cdr3_aa: CASSEALRRVDFSYEQYF
cdr3_nt: TGTGCCAGCAGTGAAGCGCTTCGCAGGGTTGACTTCTCCTACGAGCAGTACTTC

j_call: TRBJ1-5
d_call: NA
clone_size: NA
v_call: TRBV4-2
cdr3_aa: CASSQDQDSFNQPQHF
cdr3_nt: TGTGCCAGCAGCCAAGATCAAGACAGTTTCAATCAGCCCCAGCATTTT

j_call: TRBJ2-3
d_call: NA
clone_size: once
v_call: TRBV5-1
cdr3_aa: CASSLAQGMTDTQYF
cdr3_nt: TGCGCCAGCAGCTTGGCCCAGGGGATGACAGATACGCAGTATTTT

j_call: TRBJ2-7
d_call: NA
clone_size: NA
v_call: TRBV7-2
cdr3_aa: CASSFKGGQTYEQYF
cdr3_nt: TGTGCCAGCAGCTTTAAAGGCGGACAGACCTACGAGCAGTACTTC

j_call: TRBJ2-1
d_call: TRBD2
clone_size: NA
v_call: TRBV2
cdr3_aa: CASSEGGGAHFYNEQFF
cdr3_nt: TGTGCCAGCAGTGAAGGCGGGGGGGCCCATTTTTACAATGAGCAGTTCTTC

j_call: TRBJ2-7
d_call: NA
clone_size: NA
v_call: TRBV5-1
cdr3_aa: CASSFAAGPTYEQYF
cdr3_nt: TGCGCCAGCAGCTTCGCGGCAGGGCCTACCTACGAGCAGTACTTC

j_call: TRBJ2-5
d_call: NA
clone_size: NA
v_call: TRBV19
cdr3_aa: CASSIRGKETQYF
cdr3_nt: TGTGCCAGTAGTATCCGGGGGAAAGAGACCCAGTACTTC

j_call: TRBJ1-2
d_call: TRBD1
clone_size: NA
v_call: TRBV19
cdr3_aa: CASTLGRDRYNYGYTF
cdr3_nt: TGTGCCAGTACCCTAGGTCGGGACAGATATAACTATGGCTACACCTTC

j_call: TRBJ2-6
d_call: NA
clone_size: NA
v_call: TRBV9
cdr3_aa: CASSSRGPSSGANVLTF
cdr3_nt: TGTGCCAGCAGCAGTCGAGGGCCTAGCAGTGGGGCCAACGTCCTGACTTTC

j_call: TRBJ2-1
d_call: NA
clone_size: NA
v_call: TRBV19
cdr3_aa: CASSPRGDSGRNEQFF
cdr3_nt: TGTGCCAGTAGTCCTCGAGGTGATAGCGGACGGAATGAGCAGTTCTTC